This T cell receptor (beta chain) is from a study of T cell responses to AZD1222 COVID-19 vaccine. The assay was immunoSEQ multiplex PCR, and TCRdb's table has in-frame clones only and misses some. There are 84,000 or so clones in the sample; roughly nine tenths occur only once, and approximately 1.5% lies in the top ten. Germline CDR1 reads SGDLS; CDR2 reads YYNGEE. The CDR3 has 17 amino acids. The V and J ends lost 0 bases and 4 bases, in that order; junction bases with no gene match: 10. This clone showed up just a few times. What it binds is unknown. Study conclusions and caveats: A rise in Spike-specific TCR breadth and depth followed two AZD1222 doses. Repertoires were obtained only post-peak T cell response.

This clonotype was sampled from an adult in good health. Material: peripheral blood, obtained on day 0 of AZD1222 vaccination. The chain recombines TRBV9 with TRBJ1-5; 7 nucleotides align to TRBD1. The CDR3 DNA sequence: TGTGCCAGCAGCGTAGGCCCTGGGGCAGGGGGGAATCAGCCCCAGCATTTT. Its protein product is CASSVGPGAGGNQPQHF.